This TCR beta chain was identified in a study of T-cell reconstitution after alpha-beta-depleted transplantation in children. General study results and limits: After transplant, at about two months, alpha-beta T cells were reportedly derived from several hundred expanded graft clones. Counts and diversity of T cells one year after transplant came mostly from newly produced T cells.

This sample's TCRbeta library carried unique molecular identifier barcodes. One entry per CDR3 protein, called by TCRdb with MiXCR from the PCR reads. The sample contains some 200,000 distinct CDR3 sequences, about 8.2% of which appear only once. This CDR3 contains 14 residues. V was trimmed by 1 base and J by 0 bases, leaving 5 bases between them. Germline values: CDR1 SGHRS, CDR2 YFSETQ. This clonotype was seen at least ten times. Its antigen remains unidentified. J is TRBJ2-4 and V is TRBV5-1; D is ambiguous. This sequence was found in a male patient between 2 and 15 years old who had a stem cell transplant for acute myeloid leukemia, so the T cells may come from the graft donor. Here the sequenced sample was PBMCs, mostly from graft donor cells, taken 360 days after TCRalphabeta/CD19-depleted stem cell transplant. The CDR3 sequence: CASSLLEAKNIQYF. CDR3 DNA sequence: TGCGCCAGCAGCTTGTTGGAAGCCAAAAACATTCAGTACTTC.